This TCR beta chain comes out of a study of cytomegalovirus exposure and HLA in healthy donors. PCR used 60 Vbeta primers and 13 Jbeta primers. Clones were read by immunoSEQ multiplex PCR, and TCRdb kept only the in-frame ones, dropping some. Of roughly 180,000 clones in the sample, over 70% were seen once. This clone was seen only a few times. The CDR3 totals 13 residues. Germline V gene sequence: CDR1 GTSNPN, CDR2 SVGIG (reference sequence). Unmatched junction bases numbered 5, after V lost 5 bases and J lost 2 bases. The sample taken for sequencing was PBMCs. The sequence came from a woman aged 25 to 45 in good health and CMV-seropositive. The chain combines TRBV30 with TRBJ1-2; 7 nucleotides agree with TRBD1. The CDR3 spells CAWGKQGNYGYTF. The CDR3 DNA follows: TGTGCCTGGGGAAAACAGGGGAACTATGGCTACACCTTC. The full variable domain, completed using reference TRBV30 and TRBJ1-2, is SQTIHQWPATLVQPVGSPLSLECTVEGTSNPNLYWYRQAAGRGLQLLFYSVGIGQISSEVPQNLSASRPQDRQFILSSKKLLLSDSGFYLCAWGKQGNYGYTFGSGTRLTVV.